In its sample, the clone carrying this T cell receptor (beta chain) was seen a few times. Its matching antigen is unknown. The CDR3 has 13 amino acids. V was pared by 2 bases and J by 8 bases, with 12 bases between. Germline V CDR1 and CDR2: ENHRY, SYGVKD. The data derive from a study of cytomegalovirus exposure and HLA in healthy donors. General study findings and limits: TCR beta V- and J-gene trimming, according to a later analysis, was linked to a missense DCLRE1C variant. A later analysis found that most CMV-associated TCR beta chains appeared HLA-restricted.

PCR employed 60 Vbeta and 13 Jbeta primers. Method: immunoSEQ multiplex PCR; TCRdb's copy keeps in-frame clones and lacks some. Here the sample spans about 150,000 clones, approximately 80% being singletons. Sequenced sample: PBMCs. The chain is built from TRBV10-3 and TRBJ1-2; D gene ambiguous. The sequence was obtained from a woman aged 40 to 50 in good health and CMV-seronegative. The CDR3 DNA sequence: TGTGCCATCAGTGAGGCCCCAGGAGGCGGCTACACCTTC. Translated: CAISEAPGGGYTF.